What follows describes a single TCR beta chain. Its antigen is not identified. An end of the junction differs from the germline gene, which may be a read error. These data come from a study of radiotherapy plus CTLA-4 blockade in lung cancer. Background on the study: Of all patients, more than 15% responded objectively and approximately 31% showed disease control.

Chemo-refractory metastatic non-small-cell lung cancer patients received focal radiation with ipilimumab CTLA-4 blockade. Study-wide points: Blood-borne expansion of tumor-derived TCR clones followed radiotherapy plus ipilimumab. Increased serum interferon-beta after radiation also reportedly predicted response strongly.

This table comes from immunoSEQ multiplex PCR, and its TCRdb copy is limited to in-frame clones, with some not included. The sample holds 25,000 to 35,000 clones, around 79% seen once. Germline V gives CDR1 MRHNA, CDR2 SNTAGT. The CDR3 extends over 12 amino acids. The TCR sequence derives from a human donor with non-small cell lung cancer who had stable disease on radiotherapy plus ipilimumab. The starting material was peripheral blood, obtained from a patient treated with radiotherapy plus ipilimumab. The chain employs TRBV6-4 and TRBJ1-1; D is ambiguous. The CDR3 DNA follows: TGTGCCAGCAGTAACTCGAACACTGAAGCTTTCTTT. Translation gives CASSNSNTEAFF.